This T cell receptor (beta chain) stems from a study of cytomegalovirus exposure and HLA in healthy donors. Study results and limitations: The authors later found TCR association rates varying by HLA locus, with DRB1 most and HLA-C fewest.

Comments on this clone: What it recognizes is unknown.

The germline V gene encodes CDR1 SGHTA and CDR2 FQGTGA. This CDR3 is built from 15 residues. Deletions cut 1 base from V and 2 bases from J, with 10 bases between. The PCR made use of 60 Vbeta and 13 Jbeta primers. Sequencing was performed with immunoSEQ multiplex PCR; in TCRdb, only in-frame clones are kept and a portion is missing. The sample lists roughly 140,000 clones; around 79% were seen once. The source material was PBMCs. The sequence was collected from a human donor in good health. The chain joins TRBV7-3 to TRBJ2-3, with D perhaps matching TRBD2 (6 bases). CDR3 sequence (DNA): TGTGCCAGCAGCTTAATGGCGGGGACCACAGATACGCAGTATTTT. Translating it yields CASSLMAGTTDTQYF.